Listed below are T cell receptor beta chains from one sample, sequenced in a study of T cells in Graves' hyperthyroidism and ophthalmopathy. TCRdb re-derived calls from the multiplex PCR reads in MiXCR, one entry per CDR3 protein. Of approximately 410,000 distinct CDR3 sequences listed, roughly 15% were seen once; the top ten hold about 5%. The specimen was blood. These receptors originate from a woman between 18 and 29 years old with Graves' hyperthyroidism. Both conserved end residues are part of each CDR3. A D gene is named only where the DNA matches it firmly. The size entry is marked missing in some rows and otherwise reads once, few, many or a size class.

abundance	v_gene	j_gene	d_gene	CDR3aa	CDR3nt
many	TRBV2	TRBJ1-5	.	CASSERPRDQPQHF	TGTGCCAGCAGTGAAAGACCACGCGATCAGCCCCAGCATTTT
many	TRBV11-1	TRBJ2-3	.	CASGFASTDTQYF	TGTGCCAGCGGGTTCGCCAGCACAGATACGCAGTATTTT
many	TRBV30	TRBJ1-3	.	CAWSRRGLGNTIYF	TGTGCCTGGAGCCGCAGGGGACTCGGAAACACCATATATTTT
.	TRBV6-2/TRBV6-3	TRBJ2-7	TRBD2	CASSYSGLAIEQYF	TGTGCCAGCAGTTACTCAGGACTAGCAATCGAGCAGTACTTC
many	TRBV11-2	TRBJ1-6	.	CASSLEFGGLDSPLHF	TGTGCCAGCAGCTTAGAGTTCGGGGGGTTGGATTCACCCCTCCACTTT
many	TRBV20-1	TRBJ1-5	.	CSARTNQPQHF	TGCAGTGCTAGAACGAATCAGCCCCAGCATTTT
many	TRBV19	TRBJ2-1	.	CASSMTQGPYNEQFF	TGTGCCAGTAGTATGACCCAGGGCCCATACAATGAGCAGTTCTTC
.	TRBV5-1	TRBJ2-1	.	CASGPGDSPHEQFF	TGTGCCAGCGGGCCAGGGGATAGTCCCCATGAGCAGTTCTTC
.	TRBV20-1	TRBJ2-3	TRBD1	CSARNTLSTGIADTQYF	TGCAGTGCTAGAAACACCCTTTCGACAGGGATCGCAGATACGCAGTATTTT
.	TRBV6-1	TRBJ1-4	.	CASRGPNEKLFF	TGTGCCAGCCGGGGGCCCAATGAAAAACTGTTTTTT
many	TRBV2	TRBJ1-3	TRBD1	CASKTGQGLGNTIYF	TGTGCCAGTAAAACAGGACAGGGGCTTGGAAACACCATATATTTT
many	TRBV5-1	TRBJ2-7	TRBD2	CASGPGGRMYEQYF	TGCGCCAGCGGCCCAGGCGGGAGAATGTACGAGCAGTACTTC
few	TRBV7-2	TRBJ1-2	TRBD1	CASSLNRGDGYTF	TGTGCCAGCAGCTTAAACAGGGGTGACGGCTACACCTTC
many	TRBV28	TRBJ2-1	TRBD2	CASSPRRFLAEYNEQFF	TGTGCCAGCAGCCCCAGGCGGTTCCTAGCGGAGTACAATGAGCAGTTCTTC
few	TRBV5-1	TRBJ2-1	.	CASSGGTPGQFF	TGCGCCAGCAGCGGAGGGACTCCGGGTCAGTTCTTC
many	TRBV14	TRBJ1-6	.	CASSQEARSPLHF	TGTGCCAGCAGCCAAGAGGCGAGGTCACCCCTCCACTTT
.	TRBV12-3/TRBV12-4	TRBJ2-6	TRBD1	CASDDGGTGDSGANVLTF	TGTGCCAGCGACGACGGCGGGACAGGGGACTCTGGGGCCAACGTCCTGACTTTC
many	TRBV6-2/TRBV6-3	TRBJ2-2	TRBD2	CASSYQRGGAGELFF	TGTGCCAGCAGTTACCAGCGGGGGGGTGCCGGGGAGCTGTTTTTT
few	TRBV6-5	TRBJ1-1	.	CASSYVGKNTEAFF	TGTGCCAGCAGTTACGTCGGGAAGAACACTGAAGCTTTCTTT
many	TRBV30	TRBJ2-3	.	CAWSVMDTQYF	TGTGCCTGGAGTGTAATGGATACGCAGTATTTT
.	TRBV7-8	TRBJ2-7	.	CASTGERSSYEQYF	TGTGCCAGCACCGGGGAGCGGAGCTCCTACGAGCAGTACTTC
many	TRBV20-1	TRBJ1-1	.	CSALGANTEAFF	TGCAGTGCGTTAGGGGCCAACACTGAAGCTTTCTTT
.	TRBV9	TRBJ2-5	.	CASSPRGSEQETQYF	TGTGCCAGCAGCCCTCGGGGTAGCGAGCAAGAGACCCAGTACTTC
many	TRBV5-1	TRBJ2-1	.	CASSLTGEAYNEQFF	TGCGCCAGCAGCTTGACGGGAGAAGCTTACAATGAGCAGTTCTTC
many	TRBV11-3	TRBJ2-3	TRBD2	CASSPSRGVDTQYF	TGTGCCAGCAGCCCTTCCCGGGGGGTGGATACGCAGTATTTT
.	TRBV6-2/TRBV6-3	TRBJ2-6	TRBD1	CASTSSRGLGANVLTF	TGTGCCAGCACCTCCTCCAGGGGGCTTGGGGCCAACGTCCTGACTTTC
.	TRBV20-1	TRBJ2-1	.	CSARAIAECYNEQFF	TGCAGTGCTAGAGCCATAGCGGAGTGCTACAATGAGCAGTTCTTC
.	TRBV14	TRBJ2-7	TRBD1	CASSQTGALTYEQYF	TGTGCCAGCAGTCAAACAGGGGCATTGACCTACGAGCAGTACTTC
many	TRBV5-1	TRBJ2-1	.	CASSLAVSGYNEQFF	TGCGCCAGCAGCTTGGCCGTTAGCGGCTACAATGAGCAGTTCTTC
many	TRBV24-1	TRBJ2-7	TRBD1	CATSDPGTGFYEQYF	TGTGCCACCAGTGACCCCGGGACAGGTTTCTACGAGCAGTACTTC
few	TRBV5-1	TRBJ2-5	TRBD1	CASSLAGQGLQETQYF	TGCGCCAGCAGCTTGGCCGGACAGGGACTCCAAGAGACCCAGTACTTC
many	TRBV20-1	TRBJ2-3	.	CSARDLLTDTQYF	TGCAGTGCTAGAGATCTCCTAACAGATACGCAGTATTTT
many	TRBV27	TRBJ2-5	TRBD1	CASSFMGQGTTQYF	TGTGCCAGCAGTTTCATGGGACAGGGGACGACCCAGTACTTC
many	TRBV12-3/TRBV12-4	TRBJ2-7	.	CASSLFGSHYEQYF	TGTGCCAGCAGTCTTTTCGGGAGCCACTACGAGCAGTACTTC
many	TRBV20-1	TRBJ2-2	.	CSARDLWGTGELFF	TGCAGTGCTAGAGATCTCTGGGGGACCGGGGAGCTGTTTTTT
few	TRBV28	TRBJ1-3	.	CASTSSGNTIYF	TGTGCCAGCACGAGCTCTGGAAACACCATATATTTT
many	TRBV15	TRBJ2-7	.	CATSRQGGEQYF	TGTGCCACCAGCAGACAGGGAGGCGAGCAGTACTTC
many	TRBV27	TRBJ2-7	TRBD2	CASSPGLAASYEQYF	TGTGCCAGCAGCCCGGGACTAGCGGCGAGCTACGAGCAGTACTTC
few	TRBV28	TRBJ2-1	TRBD2	CASTPLPAGTSGKSVYNEQFF	TGTGCCAGCACTCCGCTCCCCGCCGGGACTAGCGGGAAAAGCGTTTACAATGAGCAGTTCTTC
many	TRBV12-3/TRBV12-4	TRBJ2-7	TRBD1	CASSLKGSGQSSYEQYF	TGTGCCAGCAGTTTAAAGGGGTCGGGACAGAGCTCCTACGAGCAGTACTTC